A single sample is the source of the 11 T cell receptor beta chains below, sequenced in a study of cytomegalovirus exposure and HLA in healthy donors. The PCR ran on 60 Vbeta and 13 Jbeta primers. Using immunoSEQ multiplex PCR, the repertoire was profiled, and TCRdb retains in-frame clones only, with some absent. This sample carries 120,000 or so clones, 74% of them seen once, and the ten largest clones take approximately 5%. Sequencing was performed on PBMCs. The receptors originated from a woman aged 45-60 years in good health and CMV-seropositive.

This chain connects TRBV29-1 to TRBJ2-1; D gene uncertain. Trimming took 4 bases from V and 8 from J, leaving 9 bases between them. There are 11 residues in the CDR3. CDR1 SQVTM and CDR2 ANQGSEA come from the germline V gene. CDR3 sequence: CSVGHTDEQFF. CDR3 in DNA: TGCAGCGTTGGACATACCGATGAGCAGTTCTTC.

The J gene is TRBJ2-4, the V gene TRBV6-5; TRBD1 might be the D (6 bases). Trimming cost V 2 bases and J 2 bases, with 13 bases left between them. The CDR3 contains 16 residues. CDR1 and CDR2 from the germline V gene are MNHEY and SVGAGI. The CDR3 sequence is CASSYEQGGTKNIQYF. Written as DNA, the CDR3 is TGTGCCAGCAGTTACGAACAGGGCGGAACCAAAAACATTCAGTACTTC.

The chain has TRBV27 and TRBJ2-1; 12 bases are a match to TRBD2. Unmatched junction bases numbered 7, after V lost 5 bases and J lost 5 bases. Germline-derived CDR1 and CDR2 are MNHEY and SMNVEV (reference sequence). The CDR3 has 16 residues. CDR3 coding DNA: TGTGCCAGCAGTCCCCCCCGACTAGCGGGGGACAATGAGCAGTTCTTC. Its protein product is CASSPPRLAGDNEQFF.

A few counts support this clone. This chain uses TRBV7-2 with TRBJ1-4, with a possible D match to TRBD1 (6 bases). The CDR3 totals 16 residues. Germline V gives CDR1 SGHTA, CDR2 FQGNSA. Trimming stripped 5 bases from V and 8 bases from J, with 21 bases between. CDR3 sequence (DNA): TGTGCCAGCAGCCCCCCCAGTACAGGGCTGGGGGAAAAACTGTTTTTT. Translation gives CASSPPSTGLGEKLFF.

The CDR3 loop is CASSQEGGVLDEQFF. The CDR3 nucleotides are TGTGCCAGCAGCCAAGAGGGGGGGGTGCTTGATGAGCAGTTCTTC. This chain connects TRBV4-2 to TRBJ2-1, with 7 bases lining up with TRBD2. V dropped 0 bases and J dropped 8; count of bases not matched to a gene: 7. This CDR3 has 15 residues. Germline CDR1 LGHNA, CDR2 YNFKEQ.

V and J are TRBV25-1 and TRBJ2-5; 9 bases align to TRBD1. Germline V CDR1 and CDR2: MGHDK, SYGVNS. V dropped 4 bases and J dropped 5; count of bases not matched to a gene: 17. The CDR3 spans 18 residues. Here the CDR3 DNA reads TGTGCCAGCAGTGGCAGCGGGCTTGGGACAGGGTGGAGTGAGACCCAGTACTTC. Its protein is CASSGSGLGTGWSETQYF.

V is TRBV11-2 and J is TRBJ1-1; 10 bases align to TRBD1. CDR1 SGHAT and CDR2 FQNNGV come from the germline V gene. This CDR3 has 17 residues. V was clipped by 6 bases and J by 6 bases; unmatched bases: 16. The CDR3 sequence is CASRRGTGALLGPEAFF. As DNA, the CDR3 is TGTGCCAGCAGAAGGGGGACAGGGGCTCTCCTGGGCCCTGAAGCTTTCTTT.

The V call is TRBV7-9, the J call TRBJ1-1, with a weak D call TRBD1 (5 bases). The CDR3 runs 15 residues. Germline V gene sequence: CDR1 SEHNR, CDR2 FQNEAQ (reference sequence). Trimming took off 4 bases at V and 1 base at J, with 13 bases between the two ends. CDR3 in DNA: TGTGCCAGCAGCTACCGTTCGGGGGGGAACACTGAAGCTTTCTTT. Amino acids: CASSYRSGGNTEAFF.

The J gene is TRBJ2-5, the V gene TRBV2; D is perhaps TRBD2 (6 bases). V lost 7 bases and J 3 bases, leaving 12 bases between the germline ends. In germline, CDR1 is SNHLY, CDR2 FYNNEI. CDR3 length equals 13 residues. The DNA of the CDR3 is TGTGCCAGCATGAGGGAGGCTAAAGAGACCCAGTACTTC. It specifies CASMREAKETQYF.

V usage is TRBV5-6 and J usage is TRBJ2-5; D is possibly TRBD1 (7 bases). The germline V gene has CDR1 SGHDT and CDR2 YYEEEE. The ends were cut back, 0 bases at V and 1 base at J, with 19 bases in the middle. The CDR3 loop spans 18 amino acids. CDR3 nucleotides: TGTGCCAGCAGCTTGGAGGTTCTCAGGGGGGCCCCCCAAGAGACCCAGTACTTC. This gives the protein CASSLEVLRGAPQETQYF.

This clone was found once. This chain connects TRBV30 to TRBJ1-6, with a weak D call TRBD1 (6 bases). Germline V CDR1 and CDR2: GTSNPN, SVGIG (reference sequence). The CDR3 is 14 amino acids. The germline V and J ends were trimmed by 2 bases and 3 bases, with 8 bases remaining between them. CDR3: CAWSSGDYNSPLHF. The CDR3 DNA is TGTGCCTGGAGTTCAGGGGACTATAATTCACCCCTCCACTTT.